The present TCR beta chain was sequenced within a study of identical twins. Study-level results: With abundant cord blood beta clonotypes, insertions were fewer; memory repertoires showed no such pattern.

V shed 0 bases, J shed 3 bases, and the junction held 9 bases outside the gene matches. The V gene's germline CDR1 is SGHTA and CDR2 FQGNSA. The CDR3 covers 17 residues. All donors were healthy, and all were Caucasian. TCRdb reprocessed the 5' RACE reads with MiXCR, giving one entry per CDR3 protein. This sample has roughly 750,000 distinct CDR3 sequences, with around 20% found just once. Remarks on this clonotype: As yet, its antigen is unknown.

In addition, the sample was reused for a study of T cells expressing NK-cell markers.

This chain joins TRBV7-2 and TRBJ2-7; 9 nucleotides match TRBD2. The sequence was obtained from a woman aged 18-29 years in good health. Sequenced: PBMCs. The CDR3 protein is CASSLAGQVAGDYEQYF. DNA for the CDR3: TGTGCCAGCAGCTTAGCGGGTCAGGTAGCGGGAGACTACGAGCAGTACTTC.